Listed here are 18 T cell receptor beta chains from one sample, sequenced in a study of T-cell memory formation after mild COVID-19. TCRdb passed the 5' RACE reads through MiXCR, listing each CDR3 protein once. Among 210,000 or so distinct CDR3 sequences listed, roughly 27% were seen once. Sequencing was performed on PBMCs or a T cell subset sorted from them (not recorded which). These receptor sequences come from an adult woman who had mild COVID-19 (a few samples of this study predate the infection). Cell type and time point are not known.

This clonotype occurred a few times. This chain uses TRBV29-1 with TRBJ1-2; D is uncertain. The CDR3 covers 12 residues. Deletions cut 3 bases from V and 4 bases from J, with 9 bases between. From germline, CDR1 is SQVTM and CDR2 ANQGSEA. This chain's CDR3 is CSVDPAGYGYTF. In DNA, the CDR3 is TGCAGCGTTGACCCGGCGGGCTATGGCTACACCTTC.

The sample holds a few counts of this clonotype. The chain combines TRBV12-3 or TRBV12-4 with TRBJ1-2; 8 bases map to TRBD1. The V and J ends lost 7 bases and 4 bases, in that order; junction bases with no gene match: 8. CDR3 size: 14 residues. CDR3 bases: TGTGCCAGCATCCTTGGGACAGGAGGCTATGGCTACACCTTC. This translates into CASILGTGGYGYTF.

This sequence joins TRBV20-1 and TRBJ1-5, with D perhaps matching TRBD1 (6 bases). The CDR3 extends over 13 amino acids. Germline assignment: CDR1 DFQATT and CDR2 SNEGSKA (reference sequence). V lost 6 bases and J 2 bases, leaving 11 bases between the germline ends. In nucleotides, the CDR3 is TGCAGTGCCTTTGGGGGCGGCAATCAGCCCCAGCATTTT. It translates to CSAFGGGNQPQHF.

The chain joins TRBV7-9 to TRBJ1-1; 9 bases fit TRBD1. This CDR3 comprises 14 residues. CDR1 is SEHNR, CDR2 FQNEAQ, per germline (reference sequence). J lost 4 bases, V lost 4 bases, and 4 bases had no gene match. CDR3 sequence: CASSSQGAGTEAFF. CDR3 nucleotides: TGTGCCAGCAGCTCACAGGGGGCCGGCACTGAAGCTTTCTTT.

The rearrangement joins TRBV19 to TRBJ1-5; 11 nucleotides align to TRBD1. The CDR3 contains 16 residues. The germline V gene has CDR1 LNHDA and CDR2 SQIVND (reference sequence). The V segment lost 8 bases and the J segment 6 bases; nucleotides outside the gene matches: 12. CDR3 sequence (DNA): TGTGCCAGTCATTTCCGGGACAGGGGGTTCGGTCAGCCCCAGCATTTT. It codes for CASHFRDRGFGQPQHF.

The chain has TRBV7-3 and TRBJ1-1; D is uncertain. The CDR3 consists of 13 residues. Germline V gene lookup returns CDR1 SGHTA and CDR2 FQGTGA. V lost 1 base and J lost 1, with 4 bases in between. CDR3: CASSLSQNTEAFF. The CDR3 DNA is TGTGCCAGCAGCTTAAGCCAGAACACTGAAGCTTTCTTT.

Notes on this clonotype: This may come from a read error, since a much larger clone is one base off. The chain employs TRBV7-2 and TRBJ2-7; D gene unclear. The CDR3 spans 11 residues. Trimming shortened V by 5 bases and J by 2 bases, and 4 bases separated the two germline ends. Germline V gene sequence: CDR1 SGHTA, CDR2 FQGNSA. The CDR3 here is CASSTAYEQYF. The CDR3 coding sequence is TGTGCCAGCAGCACAGCCTACGAGCAGTACTTC.

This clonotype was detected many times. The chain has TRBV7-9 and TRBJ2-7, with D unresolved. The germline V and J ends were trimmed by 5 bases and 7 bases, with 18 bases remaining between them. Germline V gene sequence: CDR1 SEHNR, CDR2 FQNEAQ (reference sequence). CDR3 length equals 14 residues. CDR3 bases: TGTGCCAGCAGCCCAGTTGTGGTCCCTTGGGAGCAGTACTTC. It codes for CASSPVVVPWEQYF. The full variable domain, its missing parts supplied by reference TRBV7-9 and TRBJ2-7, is DTGVSQNPRHKITKRGQNVTFRCDPISEHNRLYWYRQTLGQGPEFLTYFQNEAQLEKSRLLSDRFSAERPKGSFSTLEIQRTEQGDSAMYLCASSPVVVPWEQYFGPGTRLTVT.

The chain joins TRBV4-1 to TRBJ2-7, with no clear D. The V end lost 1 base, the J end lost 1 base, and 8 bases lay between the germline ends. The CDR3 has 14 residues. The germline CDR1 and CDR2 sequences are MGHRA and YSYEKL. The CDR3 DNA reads TGCGCCAGCAGCCAAGTGGGCCGGTCCTACGAGCAGTACTTC. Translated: CASSQVGRSYEQYF.

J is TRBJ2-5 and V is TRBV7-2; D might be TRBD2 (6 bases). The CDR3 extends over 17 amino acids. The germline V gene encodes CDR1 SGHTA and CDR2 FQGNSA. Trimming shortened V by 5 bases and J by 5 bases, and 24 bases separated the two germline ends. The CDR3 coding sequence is TGTGCCAGCAGCCCTCATTTGGGGGGTAGGGTGATGGAGACCCAGTACTTC. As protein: CASSPHLGGRVMETQYF.

In DNA, the CDR3 is TGTGCCAGCAGCCACCCTCCACAGGGTAATTACAATGAGCAGTTCTTC. Amino acids: CASSHPPQGNYNEQFF. This rearrangement joins TRBV3-1 to TRBJ2-1; possibly TRBD1 for D (6 bases). Trimming took 3 bases from V and 4 from J, leaving 16 bases between them. This CDR3 is built from 16 residues. Germline CDR1 and CDR2: LGHDT and YNNKEL (reference sequence).

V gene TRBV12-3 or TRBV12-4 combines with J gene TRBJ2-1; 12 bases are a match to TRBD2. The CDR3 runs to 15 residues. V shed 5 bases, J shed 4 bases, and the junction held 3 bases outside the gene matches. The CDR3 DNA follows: TGTGCCAGCAGTCGTCTAGCGGGGGGGTACAATGAGCAGTTCTTC. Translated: CASSRLAGGYNEQFF.

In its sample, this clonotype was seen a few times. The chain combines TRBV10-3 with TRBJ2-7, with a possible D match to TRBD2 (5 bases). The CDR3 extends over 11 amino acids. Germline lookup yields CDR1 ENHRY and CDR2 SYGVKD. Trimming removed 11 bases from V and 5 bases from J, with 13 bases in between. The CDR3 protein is CASLEGNEQYF. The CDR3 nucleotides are TGTGCCTCCCTTGAGGGAAACGAGCAGTACTTC.

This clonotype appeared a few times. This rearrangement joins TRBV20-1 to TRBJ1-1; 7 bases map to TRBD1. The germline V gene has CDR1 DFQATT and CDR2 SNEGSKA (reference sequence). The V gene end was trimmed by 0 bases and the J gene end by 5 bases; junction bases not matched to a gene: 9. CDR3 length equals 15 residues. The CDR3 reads CSARDSAGGETEAFF. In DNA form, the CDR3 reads TGCAGTGCTAGAGATAGCGCAGGGGGGGAAACTGAAGCTTTCTTT.

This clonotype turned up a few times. The CDR3 sequence is CASSSGASGGNTIYF. In nucleotides, the CDR3 is TGCGCCAGCAGTTCTGGGGCGTCGGGAGGAAACACCATATATTTT. The chain couples TRBV5-1 to TRBJ1-3; the D gene is possibly TRBD1 (5 bases). CDR1 and CDR2 (germline): SGHRS, YFSETQ. This CDR3 comprises 15 residues. V was shortened by 5 bases and J by 4 bases, with 16 bases between the two germline ends.

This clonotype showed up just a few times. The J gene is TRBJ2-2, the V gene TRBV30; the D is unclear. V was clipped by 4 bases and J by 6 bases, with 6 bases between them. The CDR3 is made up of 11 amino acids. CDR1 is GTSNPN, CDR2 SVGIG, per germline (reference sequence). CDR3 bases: TGTGCCTGGAATGTCCCCGGGGAGCTGTTTTTT. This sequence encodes CAWNVPGELFF.

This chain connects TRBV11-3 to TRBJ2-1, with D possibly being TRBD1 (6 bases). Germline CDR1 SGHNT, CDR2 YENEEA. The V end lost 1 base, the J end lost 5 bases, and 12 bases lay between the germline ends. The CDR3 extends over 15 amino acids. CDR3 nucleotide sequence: TGTGCCAGCAGCTTAGGATCTTACAGGGACAATGAGCAGTTCTTC. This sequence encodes CASSLGSYRDNEQFF. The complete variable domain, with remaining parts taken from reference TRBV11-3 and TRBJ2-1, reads EAGVVQSPRYKIIEKKQPVAFWCNPISGHNTLYWYLQNLGQGPELLIRYENEEAVDDSQLPKDRFSAERLKGVDSTLKIQPAELGDSAVYLCASSLGSYRDNEQFFGPGTRLTVL.

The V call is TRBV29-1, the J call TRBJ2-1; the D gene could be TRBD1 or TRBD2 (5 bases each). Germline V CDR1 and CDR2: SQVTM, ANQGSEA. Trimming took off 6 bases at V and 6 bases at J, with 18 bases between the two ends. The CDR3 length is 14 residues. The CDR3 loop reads CSVTGRSFRNEQFF. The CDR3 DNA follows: TGCAGCGTGACGGGACGGTCTTTCCGCAATGAGCAGTTCTTC.